This TCR beta chain was captured by sequencing in a study of T cell repertoires in cytomegalovirus infection. Study background: Public TCR beta signatures marked donors with CMV infection and the matching HLA.

TCRdb processed the reads anew with MiXCR; each CDR3 protein has one entry. The sample consists of about 240,000 distinct CDR3 sequences, 9% to 15% of them appearing once. This CDR3 spans 15 amino acids. CDR1 is ENHRY, CDR2 SYGVKD, per germline. Trimming removed 9 bases at V and 0 bases at J, with 14 bases between. This clonotype was counted only a few times. Its antigen is unidentified. Findings and limits, study-wide: Dominant in the ex vivo response were TCR beta clonotypes restricted by HLA-C and specific for CMV. Cumulated frequencies of public TCR beta families served to identify carriers of CMV plus the relevant HLA.

The sequenced sample consisted of PBMCs. The chain has TRBV10-3 and TRBJ1-4, with D possibly being TRBD1 (5 bases). This TCR was recovered from a human donor in good health (CMV status not recorded). Some clones in this sample may be carry-over from other donors' samples. This CDR3 reads CAISTGRATNEKLFF. The CDR3 DNA is TGTGCCATAAGTACGGGGCGAGCAACTAATGAAAAACTGTTTTTT.